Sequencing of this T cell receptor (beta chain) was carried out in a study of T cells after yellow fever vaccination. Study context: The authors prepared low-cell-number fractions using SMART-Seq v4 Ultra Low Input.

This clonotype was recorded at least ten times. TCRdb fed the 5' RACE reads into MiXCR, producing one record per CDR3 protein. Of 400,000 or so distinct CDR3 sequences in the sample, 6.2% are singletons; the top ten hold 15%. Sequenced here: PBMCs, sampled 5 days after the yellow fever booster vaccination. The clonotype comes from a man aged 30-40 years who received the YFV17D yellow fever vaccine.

CDR3: CASSATRTQYF. Written as DNA, the CDR3 is TGTGCCAGCTCCGCTACTAGGACGCAGTATTTT. The rearrangement links TRBV5-6 to TRBJ2-3; D possibly corresponds to TRBD2 (5 bases). Germline CDR1 SGHDT, CDR2 YYEEEE. This CDR3 has 11 amino acids. The V end was cut by 7 bases, the J end by 9 bases, with 12 bases between. Looking up the rest from reference TRBV5-6 and TRBJ2-3 gives the full variable domain: DAGVTQSPTHLIKTRGQQVTLRCSPKSGHDTVSWYQQALGQGPQFIFQYYEEEERQRGNFPDRFSGHQFPNYSSELNVNALLLGDSALYLCASSATRTQYFGPGTRLTVL.